One sample yielded the 21 T cell receptor beta chains listed below, sequenced in a study of monozygotic twins with inflammatory bowel disease. Reprocessing the 5' RACE reads, TCRdb reports a single entry for every CDR3 protein and omits DNA. Listed are fewer than 200,000 distinct CDR3 sequences; over 2.5% falls within the top ten. What was sequenced was blood. The origin of the receptors is a human donor with ulcerative colitis or Crohn's disease, or a healthy co-twin of an affected twin (not recorded which).

The J gene is TRBJ1-1, the V gene TRBV6-1; checking the TCRdb D call of TRBD1 is not possible without DNA. Germline CDR1 reads MNHNS; CDR2 reads SASEGT. The CDR3 contains 13 residues. This chain's CDR3 is CASRGARAWEAFF.

V usage is TRBV12-3 or TRBV12-4 and J usage is TRBJ2-4; TCRdb indicates TRBD2, and absent DNA this call remains unverified. The CDR3 loop spans 17 amino acids. The CDR3 here is CASSPGLAARGFVIQYF.

The chain links TRBV15 to TRBJ2-3. CDR1 and CDR2 (germline): LNHNV, YYDKDF (reference sequence). The CDR3 consists of 14 residues. CDR3 sequence reads: CATSRDGSTDTQYF. Full variable domain (missing parts from reference TRBV15 and TRBJ2-3): DAMVIQNPRYQVTQFGKPVTLSCSQTLNHNVMYWYQQKSSQAPKLLFHYYDKDFNNEADTPDNFQSRRPNTSFCFLDIRSPGLGDTAMYLCATSRDGSTDTQYFGPGTRLTVL.

The J gene is TRBJ2-7, the V gene TRBV28; TCRdb returns TRBD1, unconfirmable since there is no DNA. The CDR3 length is 15 residues. Germline V lookup: CDR1 MDHEN, CDR2 SYDVKM. The CDR3 spells CASSPGQGHSYEQYF.

The chain couples TRBV18 to TRBJ2-7; TCRdb proposes TRBD1, but this gene call is untestable without DNA. Germline V CDR1 and CDR2: KGHSH, LQKENI. The CDR3 extends over 14 amino acids. The CDR3 protein is CASSPRGTSYEQYF.

The chain is built from TRBV29-1 and TRBJ1-4. The CDR3 has 14 amino acids. In germline, CDR1 is SQVTM, CDR2 ANQGSEA. The CDR3 spells CSVEERGDVEKLFF.

The rearrangement uses TRBV12-3 or TRBV12-4 and TRBJ2-1; no DNA is available, so the TRBD1 call from TCRdb remains unchecked. The CDR3 loop spans 16 amino acids. The CDR3: CASSLRSGVGDNEQFF.

The chain couples TRBV4-3 to TRBJ2-6; TCRdb outputs TRBD1, but without DNA this stays unchecked. Germline values: CDR1 LGHNA, CDR2 YSLEER. This CDR3 is 19 amino acids long. The CDR3 sequence is CASSQGRQGSLSGANVLTF.

V usage is TRBV30 and J usage is TRBJ1-2; TCRdb's assignment of TRBD1 cannot be checked, as there is no DNA. This CDR3 spans 15 amino acids. Germline values: CDR1 GTSNPN, CDR2 SVGIG (reference sequence). The chain's CDR3 is CAWSQRDRGIYGYTF.

This chain links TRBV20-1 with TRBJ2-1. This CDR3 has 12 amino acids. Germline CDR1 is DFQATT and CDR2 is SNEGSKA (reference sequence). CDR3: CSAREQYNEQFF.

This chain links TRBV15 with TRBJ2-2; TCRdb's D call of TRBD1 is untestable without DNA. The CDR3 is 14 residues long. Looked up from germline, CDR1 is LNHNV and CDR2 is YYDKDF (reference sequence). The CDR3 loop is CATSRTVDTGELFF.

This sequence joins TRBV27 and TRBJ1-6; as DNA is missing, the TRBD1 call by TCRdb cannot be tested. This CDR3 has 15 residues. Per the germline V gene, CDR1 is MNHEY and CDR2 is SMNVEV (reference sequence). CDR3: CASSTPGQFNSPLHF.

CDR3 protein: CASREGLAGVDEQFF. The gene calls are TRBV7-9 and TRBJ2-1; no DNA is available, so the TRBD2 call from TCRdb remains unchecked. CDR1 and CDR2 from the germline V gene are SEHNR and FQNEAQ (reference sequence). This CDR3 has 15 amino acids.

This chain joins TRBV12-3 or TRBV12-4 and TRBJ2-2; the D gene TCRdb calls, TRBD2, cannot be checked with no DNA. This CDR3 comprises 16 residues. The CDR3 spells CASSFGSGSYTGELFF.

The chain uses TRBV7-2 and TRBJ1-1. This CDR3 contains 15 residues. Germline assignment: CDR1 SGHTA and CDR2 FQGNSA. The CDR3: CASSPLRVLNTEAFF.

V and J are TRBV7-3 and TRBJ2-1; with no DNA, the TCRdb D assignment of TRBD1 cannot be verified. The CDR3 is 13 amino acids. Germline V gives CDR1 SGHTA, CDR2 FQGTGA. This chain's CDR3 is CASSEMGDNEQFF. The full variable domain, in which reference TRBV7-3 and TRBJ2-1 provide the parts outside the CDR3, is GAGVSQTPSNKVTEKGKYVELRCDPISGHTALYWYRQSLGQGPEFLIYFQGTGAADDSGLPNDRFFAVRPEGSVSTLKIQRTERGDSAVYLCASSEMGDNEQFFGPGTRLTVL.

The chain carries TRBV24-1 and TRBJ2-7; TCRdb indicates TRBD2, and absent DNA this call remains unverified. Germline-derived CDR1 and CDR2 are KGHDR and SFDVKD. The CDR3 loop spans 18 amino acids. The CDR3 is CATSDYPGRRRESYEQYF.

The rearrangement links TRBV7-2 to TRBJ1-4; checking the TCRdb D call of TRBD1 is not possible without DNA. There are 14 residues in the CDR3. Germline V CDR1 and CDR2: SGHTA, FQGNSA. The CDR3 sequence is CASRPGTGGEKLFF.

The chain carries TRBV6-1 and TRBJ2-1; TCRdb proposes TRBD2, but this gene call is untestable without DNA. Germline CDR1 reads MNHNS; CDR2 reads SASEGT. This CDR3 comprises 14 residues. The CDR3 protein is CASSGLAGGMWQFF.

J is TRBJ2-7 and V is TRBV5-5; lacking DNA, the TRBD2 call made by TCRdb goes unchecked. Germline CDR1 reads SGHKS; CDR2 reads YYEKEE (reference sequence). The CDR3 covers 15 residues. CDR3 sequence reads: CASTFGGGVLYEQYF. The whole variable domain, remainder taken from reference TRBV5-5 and TRBJ2-7, is DAGVTQSPTHLIKTRGQQVTLRCSPISGHKSVSWYQQVLGQGPQFIFQYYEKEERGRGNFPDRFSARQFPNYSSELNVNALLLGDSALYLCASTFGGGVLYEQYFGPGTRLTVT.

The J gene is TRBJ2-1, the V gene TRBV10-2; lacking DNA, the TRBD2 call made by TCRdb goes unchecked. This CDR3 is 17 amino acids long. Germline values: CDR1 WSHSY, CDR2 SAAADI. This CDR3 reads CASSPGLAGPSYNEQFF.